This T cell receptor (beta chain) was documented in a study of blood T cell repertoires in COVID-19. About the study: Acute and convalescent COVID-19 specimens originated in the United States, Italy and Spain.

Trimming removed 6 bases at V and 0 bases at J, with 14 bases between. CDR3 size: 15 residues. Germline assignment: CDR1 MNHEY and CDR2 SVGAGI. Study processing details: Amplifying reference gene primers gave estimates of nucleated cell counts. Profiled with immunoSEQ multiplex PCR; TCRdb holds only in-frame clones, not every one. V and J calls and clone size are those listed in that table; D and trimming were worked out from the DNA. The table includes some 400,000 clones, 85% to 90% detected once. Sequenced input: PBMCs or T cells enriched from blood (not recorded which). The receptor's source is a young man who had recovered from COVID-19. V and J are TRBV6-5 and TRBJ1-1; weak D call: TRBD1 (6 bases). CDR3 region: CASSPRTALNTEAFF. The CDR3 DNA sequence: TGTGCCAGCAGCCCCCGGACAGCTTTGAACACTGAAGCTTTCTTT.